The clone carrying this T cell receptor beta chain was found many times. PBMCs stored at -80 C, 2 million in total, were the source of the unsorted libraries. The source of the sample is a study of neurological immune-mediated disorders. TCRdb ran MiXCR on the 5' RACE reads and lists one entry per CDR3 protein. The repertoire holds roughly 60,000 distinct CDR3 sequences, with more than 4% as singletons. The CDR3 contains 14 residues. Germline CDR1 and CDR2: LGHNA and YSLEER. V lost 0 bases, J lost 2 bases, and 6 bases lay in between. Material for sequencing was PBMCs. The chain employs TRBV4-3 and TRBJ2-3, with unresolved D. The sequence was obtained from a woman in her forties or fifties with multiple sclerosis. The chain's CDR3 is CASSQEYNTDTQYF. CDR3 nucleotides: TGCGCCAGCAGCCAAGAGTACAACACAGATACGCAGTATTTT.